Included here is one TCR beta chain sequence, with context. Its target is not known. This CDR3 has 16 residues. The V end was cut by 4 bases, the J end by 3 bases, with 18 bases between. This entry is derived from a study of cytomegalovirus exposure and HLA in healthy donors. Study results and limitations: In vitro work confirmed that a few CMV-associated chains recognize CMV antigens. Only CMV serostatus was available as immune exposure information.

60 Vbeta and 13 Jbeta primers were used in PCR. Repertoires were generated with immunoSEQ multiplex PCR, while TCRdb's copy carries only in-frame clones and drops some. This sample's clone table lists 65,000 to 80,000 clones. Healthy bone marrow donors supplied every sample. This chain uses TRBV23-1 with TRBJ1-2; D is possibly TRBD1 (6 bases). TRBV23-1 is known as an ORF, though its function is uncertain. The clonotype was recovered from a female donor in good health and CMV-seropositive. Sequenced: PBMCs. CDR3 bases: TGCGCCAGCAGTCTCCCCAGGGGAGTAATTGACTATGGCTACACCTTC. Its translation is CASSLPRGVIDYGYTF.